Listed here are 8 T cell receptor beta chains from one sample, sequenced in a study of blood T cell repertoires in COVID-19. The protocol was immunoSEQ multiplex PCR, while the TCRdb copy is restricted to in-frame clones and leaves out a portion. This table has 50,000 to 60,000 clones, 70% to 90% appearing once. The sequenced material came from peripheral blood. These receptors were obtained from a human donor with active COVID-19. The donor label of this sample is uncertain.

This chain joins TRBV28 and TRBJ1-1; D uncertain. V lost 5 bases and J lost 1, with 8 bases in between. From germline, CDR1 is MDHEN and CDR2 SYDVKM. The CDR3 sequence is 13 residues long. CDR3 sequence (DNA): TGTGCCAGCAGTAATCGTCCGAACACTGAAGCTTTCTTT. The encoded protein is CASSNRPNTEAFF.

The V and J genes are TRBV28 and TRBJ2-2, with D unresolved. With 8 bases removed from V and 0 bases from J, the gap between germline ends came to 7 bases. The germline CDR1 and CDR2 sequences are MDHEN and SYDVKM. This CDR3 has 13 residues. The CDR3 sequence: CASVPANTGELFF. As DNA, the CDR3 is TGTGCCAGCGTCCCAGCGAACACCGGGGAGCTGTTTTTT.

V usage is TRBV16 and J usage is TRBJ2-6; no reliable D call. Trimming cost V 0 bases and J 0 bases, with 3 bases left between them. The CDR3 is 15 residues long. Germline lookup yields CDR1 KGHSY and CDR2 FQNENV. In DNA, the CDR3 is TGTGCCAGCAGCCAATCTATCTCTGGGGCCAACGTCCTGACTTTC. Translated, it gives CASSQSISGANVLTF.

CDR3 loop: CASSPSGRGEQYF. The CDR3 nucleotides read TGTGCCAGCAGCCCTAGCGGGAGGGGCGAGCAGTACTTC. The chain couples TRBV12-3 or TRBV12-4 to TRBJ2-7, with 12 bases aligning to TRBD2. V gave up 6 bases and J gave up 6 bases; unmatched junction bases: 3. The CDR3 loop spans 13 amino acids.

This chain links TRBV6-6 with TRBJ1-3, with D perhaps TRBD1 (6 bases). Germline CDR1 is MNHNY and CDR2 is SVGAGI (reference sequence). The V end was cut by 4 bases, the J end by 4 bases, with 11 bases between. The CDR3 runs 14 residues. This chain's CDR3 is CASSFTGQGNTIYF. The DNA for the CDR3 is TGTGCCAGCAGTTTTACTGGACAGGGAAACACCATATATTTT.

This chain uses TRBV25-1 with TRBJ1-4; 7 positions match TRBD1. The CDR3 contains 15 residues. Trimming took 4 bases from V and 7 from J; bases not matched to a gene: 9. In germline, CDR1 is MGHDK, CDR2 SYGVNS. The CDR3 DNA reads TGTGCCAGCAGTGCCCCCGGGACAGCACCTGAAAAACTGTTTTTT. As protein: CASSAPGTAPEKLFF.

The chain joins TRBV5-1 to TRBJ1-1; D remains ambiguous. This CDR3 region has 14 residues. Germline CDR1 SGHRS, CDR2 YFSETQ. The germline V and J ends were trimmed by 0 bases and 1 base, with 7 bases remaining between them. The CDR3 is CASSLAQTNTEAFF. CDR3 DNA sequence: TGCGCCAGCAGCTTGGCACAGACGAACACTGAAGCTTTCTTT.

V usage is TRBV12-3 or TRBV12-4 and J usage is TRBJ1-5; D not resolved. The CDR3 consists of 10 residues. Trimming took 11 bases from V and 6 from J, leaving 8 bases between them. The CDR3 coding sequence is TGTGCCTCGCGTGGTCAGCCCCAGCATTTT. It codes for CASRGQPQHF.